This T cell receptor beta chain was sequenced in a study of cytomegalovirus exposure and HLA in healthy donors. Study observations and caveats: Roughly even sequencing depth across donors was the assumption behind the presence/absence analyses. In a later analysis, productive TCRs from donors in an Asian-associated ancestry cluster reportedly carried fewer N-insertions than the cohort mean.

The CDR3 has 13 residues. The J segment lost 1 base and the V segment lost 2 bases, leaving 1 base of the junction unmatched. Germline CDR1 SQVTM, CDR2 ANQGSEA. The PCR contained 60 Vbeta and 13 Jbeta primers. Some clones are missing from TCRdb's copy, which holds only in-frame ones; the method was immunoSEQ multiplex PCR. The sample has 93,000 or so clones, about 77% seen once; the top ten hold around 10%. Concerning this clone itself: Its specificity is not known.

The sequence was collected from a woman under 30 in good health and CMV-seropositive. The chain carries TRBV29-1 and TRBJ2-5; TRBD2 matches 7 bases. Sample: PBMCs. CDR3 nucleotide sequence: TGCAGCGTTGAACTAGCGGCCCAAGAGACCCAGTACTTC. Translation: CSVELAAQETQYF. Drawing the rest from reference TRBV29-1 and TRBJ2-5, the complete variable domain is SAVISQKPSRDICQRGTSLTIQCQVDSQVTMMFWYRQQPGQSLTLIATANQGSEATYESGFVIDKFPISRPNLTFSTLTVSNMSPEDSSIYLCSVELAAQETQYFGPGTRLLVL.